The 7 T cell receptor beta chains below all came from one sample that was sequenced in a study of shared clonotypes between healthy human individuals. Generated by immunoSEQ multiplex PCR, the TCRdb table keeps only in-frame clones and is missing some. Among approximately 1,500,000 clones listed, 95% to 99% were seen once. The specimen was naive CD4+ T cells sorted from blood. Subset in this sample: CD45RA+ positively selected. The receptors were sampled from a man in his thirties or forties in good health.

The chain combines TRBV16 with TRBJ2-3; tentative D call: TRBD2 (5 bases). The V gene lost 2 bases and the J gene lost 9 bases, with 9 bases spanning the gap. Germline CDR1 KGHSY, CDR2 FQNENV. The CDR3 covers 12 residues. CDR3 nucleotide sequence: TGTGCCAGCAGCCAAGGGAGTAAAACGCAGTATTTT. Its translation: CASSQGSKTQYF. Combining the CDR3 with reference TRBV16 and TRBJ2-3 gives the whole variable domain GEEVAQTPKHLVRGEGQKAKLYCAPIKGHSYVFWYQQVLKNEFKFLISFQNENVFDETGMPKERFSAKCLPNSPCSLEIQATKLEDSAVYFCASSQGSKTQYFGPGTRLTVL.

The chain joins TRBV10-1 to TRBJ2-3; TRBD2 is a possible D gene (5 bases). The CDR3 spans 14 residues. Germline V gene sequence: CDR1 WNHNN, CDR2 SYGVQD (reference sequence). The V end lost 6 bases, the J end lost 6 bases, and 16 bases lay between the germline ends. The chain's CDR3 is CASSSTEASDTQYF. The CDR3 DNA is TGCGCCAGCAGCTCTACGGAGGCCTCGGATACGCAGTATTTT.

The gene calls are TRBV4-3 and TRBJ2-1; D remains ambiguous. This CDR3 spans 14 amino acids. Germline CDR1 reads LGHNA; CDR2 reads YSLEER. V lost 1 base, J lost 5 bases, and 9 bases lay in between. The CDR3 DNA follows: TGCGCCAGCAGCCAAGCCAGCTTGCACAATGAGCAGTTCTTC. It codes for CASSQASLHNEQFF.

The chain links TRBV7-9 to TRBJ2-7; D not resolved. Trimming pared 5 bases from V and 0 bases from J, leaving 8 bases between. The length of the CDR3 is 13 residues. Germline V gene sequence: CDR1 SEHNR, CDR2 FQNEAQ (reference sequence). The CDR3, as DNA: TGTGCCAGCAGCCCAGTCAGCTCCTACGAGCAGTACTTC. Amino acid sequence: CASSPVSSYEQYF.

CDR3 residues: CASSPTTGNTEAFF. The CDR3 DNA reads as TGCGCCAGCAGCCCGACCACAGGGAACACTGAAGCTTTCTTT. This sequence joins TRBV5-1 and TRBJ1-1; D may be TRBD1 (5 bases). There are 14 residues in the CDR3. Germline CDR1 reads SGHRS; CDR2 reads YFSETQ. Trimming pared 4 bases from V and 1 base from J, leaving 11 bases between. Complete variable domain (other parts from reference TRBV5-1 and TRBJ1-1): KAGVTQTPRYLIKTRGQQVTLSCSPISGHRSVSWYQQTPGQGLQFLFEYFSETQRNKGNFPGRFSGRQFSNSRSEMNVSTLELGDSALYLCASSPTTGNTEAFFGQGTRLTVV.

CDR3 residues: CATSSRTSGRAETQYF. DNA of the CDR3: TGTGCCACCAGCAGCCGCACTAGCGGGAGGGCCGAGACCCAGTACTTC. The chain combines TRBV15 with TRBJ2-5, with 13 bases lining up with TRBD2. Germline CDR1 is LNHNV and CDR2 is YYDKDF (reference sequence). The CDR3 covers 16 residues. V lost 3 bases and J lost 5; bases outside the gene matches: 6.

The rearrangement joins TRBV7-2 to TRBJ2-7; 9 positions match TRBD2. V was clipped by 4 bases and J by 2 bases; unmatched bases: 3. From germline, CDR1 is SGHTA and CDR2 FQGNSA. CDR3 length equals 14 residues. The CDR3 here is CASSWTSATYEQYF. The CDR3 DNA sequence: TGTGCCAGCAGCTGGACTAGCGCGACCTACGAGCAGTACTTC.